This is a list of T cell receptor beta chains from one sample in a study of OX40 agonist ivuxolimab in advanced cancers. The assay was immunoSEQ multiplex PCR, and TCRdb's table has in-frame clones only and misses some. The sample yields about 90,000 clones, about 87% seen once. The specimen was CD4+ or CD8+ T cells sorted from blood, collected in a trial of the OX40 agonist ivuxolimab. The receptor set was obtained from an adult with an advanced solid tumor such as melanoma, head and neck, liver or kidney cancer. CDR3s include the opening cysteine and the closing phenylalanine or tryptophan. A D gene is named only where the DNA matches it firmly. Clone size appears in some rows only: once, few, many, or a class for an expanded clone.

j_call: TRBJ1-5; v_call: TRBV11-2; d_call: TRBD1; clone_size: -; cdr3_nt: TGTGCCAGCAGCTTAACCGGGACAGTGAGCAATCAGCCCCAGCATTTT; cdr3_aa: CASSLTGTVSNQPQHF
j_call: TRBJ2-1; v_call: TRBV5-6; d_call: TRBD1; clone_size: -; cdr3_nt: TGTGCCAGCAGCTTCGGACAGGGGGCCTACAATGAGCAGTTCTTC; cdr3_aa: CASSFGQGAYNEQFF
j_call: TRBJ1-2; v_call: TRBV28; d_call: TRBD1; clone_size: -; cdr3_nt: TGTGCCAGCAGTTTCCCTGGACAGGACTTGGAGTATGGCTACACCTTC; cdr3_aa: CASSFPGQDLEYGYTF
j_call: TRBJ2-2; v_call: TRBV6-5; d_call: TRBD1; clone_size: -; cdr3_nt: TGTGCCAGCAGCCAGGACAGGGACGGCACCGGGGAGCTGTTTTTT; cdr3_aa: CASSQDRDGTGELFF
j_call: TRBJ1-1; v_call: TRBV19; d_call: -; clone_size: -; cdr3_nt: TGTGCCAGCCAGCTGGGGGGTACTGAAGCTTTCTTT; cdr3_aa: CASQLGGTEAFF
j_call: TRBJ2-2; v_call: TRBV5-1; d_call: -; clone_size: -; cdr3_nt: TGCGCCAGCAGCTTGTACGACAGGTTGGCCGGGGAGCTGTTTTTT; cdr3_aa: CASSLYDRLAGELFF
j_call: TRBJ2-5; v_call: TRBV5-1; d_call: -; clone_size: -; cdr3_nt: TGCGCCAGCAGCTTTCAGGTCCAAGAGACCCAGTACTTC; cdr3_aa: CASSFQVQETQYF
j_call: TRBJ1-1; v_call: TRBV6-5; d_call: TRBD1; clone_size: -; cdr3_nt: TGTGCCAGCAGTTACTCGCGGACAGGAGGAAACACTGAAGCTTTCTTT; cdr3_aa: CASSYSRTGGNTEAFF
j_call: TRBJ2-3; v_call: TRBV7-9; d_call: -; clone_size: once; cdr3_nt: TGTGCCAGCAGCGCAGATACGCAGTATTTT; cdr3_aa: CASSADTQYF
j_call: TRBJ1-1; v_call: TRBV29-1; d_call: -; clone_size: -; cdr3_nt: TGCAGCGTTGGGACTTTCGGAGGCACTGAAGCTTTCTTT; cdr3_aa: CSVGTFGGTEAFF
j_call: TRBJ2-5; v_call: TRBV7-7; d_call: TRBD2; clone_size: -; cdr3_nt: TGTGCTAGCAGCTTGGGCAGGGAGGGGTTCCGGGAGACCCAGTACTTC; cdr3_aa: CASSLGREGFRETQYF
j_call: TRBJ1-4; v_call: TRBV13; d_call: -; clone_size: -; cdr3_nt: TGTGCCAGCAGCGCTAGGGGACCAGGGCGCTCCCTTGAAAAACTGTTTTTT; cdr3_aa: CASSARGPGRSLEKLFF
j_call: TRBJ2-1; v_call: TRBV4-2; d_call: -; clone_size: -; cdr3_nt: TGTGCCAGCAGCCAACCGTCTAGCGTAGGCTACAATGAGCAGTTCTTC; cdr3_aa: CASSQPSSVGYNEQFF
j_call: TRBJ2-1; v_call: TRBV4-2; d_call: TRBD1; clone_size: -; cdr3_nt: TGTGCCAGCAGCGGACAGGGGACTTACAATGAGCAGTTCTTC; cdr3_aa: CASSGQGTYNEQFF
j_call: TRBJ1-5; v_call: TRBV19; d_call: TRBD1; clone_size: -; cdr3_nt: TGTGCCAGTTCCAGTTACAGGGGCGAAGGAAATCAGCCCCAGCATTTT; cdr3_aa: CASSSYRGEGNQPQHF
j_call: TRBJ1-2; v_call: TRBV7-9; d_call: -; clone_size: -; cdr3_nt: TGTGCCAGCAGCTTAGGGGGGACTAGGGGCTACACCTTC; cdr3_aa: CASSLGGTRGYTF
j_call: TRBJ2-7; v_call: TRBV6-1; d_call: TRBD2; clone_size: -; cdr3_nt: TGTGCCAGCAGTGGAGCGGGAGGTGGCAACGAGCAGTACTTC; cdr3_aa: CASSGAGGGNEQYF
j_call: TRBJ2-1; v_call: TRBV11-2; d_call: TRBD2; clone_size: -; cdr3_nt: TGTGCCAGCAGCTTCGCTAGCGGCTTTCGCAATGAGCAGTTCTTC; cdr3_aa: CASSFASGFRNEQFF
j_call: TRBJ2-3; v_call: TRBV10-2; d_call: -; clone_size: -; cdr3_nt: TGCGCCAGCAGCACGCAGGGTACAGATACGCAGTATTTT; cdr3_aa: CASSTQGTDTQYF
j_call: TRBJ2-6; v_call: TRBV7-8; d_call: -; clone_size: -; cdr3_nt: TGTGCCAGCAGCCTCGACAGCTCTGGGGCCAACGTCCTGACTTTC; cdr3_aa: CASSLDSSGANVLTF
j_call: TRBJ2-7; v_call: TRBV5-4; d_call: -; clone_size: -; cdr3_nt: TGTGCCAGCAGCTCAGTCCCGGGACCCGACCACTACGAGCAGTACTTC; cdr3_aa: CASSSVPGPDHYEQYF
j_call: TRBJ2-7; v_call: TRBV5-4; d_call: -; clone_size: once; cdr3_nt: TGTGCCAGCAGCTTGGGTCCTATCGGGACGACCTACGAGCAGTACTTC; cdr3_aa: CASSLGPIGTTYEQYF
j_call: TRBJ1-2; v_call: TRBV4-2; d_call: -; clone_size: -; cdr3_nt: TGTGCCAGCAGCCAAGACACCAACTATGGCTACACCTTC; cdr3_aa: CASSQDTNYGYTF
j_call: TRBJ2-1; v_call: TRBV4-1; d_call: -; clone_size: -; cdr3_nt: TGCGCCAGCGGAGGGGCAGGGTCTTCAAGTTCCTACAATGAGCAGTTCTTC; cdr3_aa: CASGGAGSSSSYNEQFF
j_call: TRBJ2-7; v_call: TRBV5-1; d_call: TRBD1; clone_size: -; cdr3_nt: TGCGCCAGCAGCTTGTCAGGGACAGGGTGGTACGAGCAGTACTTC; cdr3_aa: CASSLSGTGWYEQYF
j_call: TRBJ2-7; v_call: TRBV6-5; d_call: -; clone_size: -; cdr3_nt: TGTGCCAGCAGTTACCTCCAGGGGACCTCCTACGAGCAGTACTTC; cdr3_aa: CASSYLQGTSYEQYF
j_call: TRBJ2-7; v_call: TRBV27; d_call: TRBD2; clone_size: -; cdr3_nt: TGTGCCAGCAGTTTTTCCAGCGGGAGGGCCGACGAGCAGTACTTC; cdr3_aa: CASSFSSGRADEQYF
j_call: TRBJ2-6; v_call: TRBV30; d_call: TRBD2; clone_size: -; cdr3_nt: TGTGCCTTTCAAGCGGGAGCCCCTGTTGGGGCCAACGTCCTGACTTTC; cdr3_aa: CAFQAGAPVGANVLTF
j_call: TRBJ2-1; v_call: TRBV7-3; d_call: TRBD2; clone_size: -; cdr3_nt: TGTGCCAGCAGCTTTGAGACTAGCGGGTATAATGAGCAGTTCTTC; cdr3_aa: CASSFETSGYNEQFF
j_call: TRBJ1-1; v_call: TRBV28; d_call: -; clone_size: -; cdr3_nt: TGTGCCAGCAGTTTATGGGTTCGAATGAACACTGAAGCTTTCTTT; cdr3_aa: CASSLWVRMNTEAFF
j_call: TRBJ1-3; v_call: TRBV30; d_call: -; clone_size: -; cdr3_nt: TGTGCCTGGAGTGGTGGGTCCAGCTCTGGAAACACCATATATTTT; cdr3_aa: CAWSGGSSSGNTIYF
j_call: TRBJ1-1; v_call: TRBV27; d_call: -; clone_size: -; cdr3_nt: TGTGCCAGCAGTTGGGGGAGGGGCACTGAAGCTTTCTTT; cdr3_aa: CASSWGRGTEAFF
j_call: TRBJ1-6; v_call: TRBV27; d_call: -; clone_size: -; cdr3_nt: TGTGCCAGCAGTTCGTTTCGGTCTTTGGGCCTAGTTTCACCCCTCCACTTT; cdr3_aa: CASSSFRSLGLVSPLHF
j_call: TRBJ2-7; v_call: TRBV6-1; d_call: -; clone_size: -; cdr3_nt: TGTGCCAGCATCAACCATTACGAGCAGTACTTC; cdr3_aa: CASINHYEQYF
j_call: TRBJ2-7; v_call: TRBV27; d_call: TRBD1; clone_size: -; cdr3_nt: TGTGCCAGCAGTCCGCTCTGGACAGGGGGCGAGCAGTACTTC; cdr3_aa: CASSPLWTGGEQYF
j_call: TRBJ2-7; v_call: TRBV9; d_call: -; clone_size: -; cdr3_nt: TGTGCCAGCAGCGTAGGTGGCAGGGGTGAAGACGAGCAGTACTTC; cdr3_aa: CASSVGGRGEDEQYF
j_call: TRBJ1-2; v_call: TRBV6-5; d_call: TRBD1; clone_size: -; cdr3_nt: TGTGCCAGCAGTTACGGGGGACAGAGCGGCTACACCTTC; cdr3_aa: CASSYGGQSGYTF
j_call: TRBJ1-2; v_call: TRBV27; d_call: -; clone_size: -; cdr3_nt: TGTGCCAGCAGTCCCGTACAGGGCATCTATGGCTACACCTTC; cdr3_aa: CASSPVQGIYGYTF
j_call: TRBJ2-1; v_call: TRBV6-5; d_call: TRBD2; clone_size: -; cdr3_nt: TGTGCCAGCAGTTACTTAGCGGGAGGGCCGTACAATGAGCAGTTCTTC; cdr3_aa: CASSYLAGGPYNEQFF
j_call: TRBJ2-7; v_call: TRBV30; d_call: TRBD1; clone_size: -; cdr3_nt: TGTGCCTGGAGTCAGGACAGGCCAGAGCAGTACTTC; cdr3_aa: CAWSQDRPEQYF
j_call: TRBJ2-5; v_call: TRBV9; d_call: TRBD2; clone_size: -; cdr3_nt: TGTGCCAGCAGCGTAGTAGTACTAGCGGGGAACCAAGAGACCCAGTACTTC; cdr3_aa: CASSVVVLAGNQETQYF
j_call: TRBJ2-7; v_call: TRBV27; d_call: TRBD2; clone_size: -; cdr3_nt: TGTGCCAGCAGTTTAGGGACTAGCGGGTCCTACGAGCAGTACTTC; cdr3_aa: CASSLGTSGSYEQYF
j_call: TRBJ2-7; v_call: TRBV27; d_call: -; clone_size: -; cdr3_nt: TGTGCCAGCAGTCACCTTACTAGCTACGAGCAGTACTTC; cdr3_aa: CASSHLTSYEQYF
j_call: TRBJ1-2; v_call: TRBV7-9; d_call: -; clone_size: -; cdr3_nt: TGTGCCAGCAGCTCAGGGCAGGAAGGCTACACCTTC; cdr3_aa: CASSSGQEGYTF
j_call: TRBJ2-2; v_call: TRBV11-2; d_call: TRBD1; clone_size: -; cdr3_nt: TGTGCCAGCAGACCCCGGGACAGGGACACCGGGGAGCTGTTTTTT; cdr3_aa: CASRPRDRDTGELFF
j_call: TRBJ1-1; v_call: TRBV4-1; d_call: -; clone_size: -; cdr3_nt: TGCGCCAGCAGCCAAGGCGCTGACTGGAGCACTGAAGCTTTCTTT; cdr3_aa: CASSQGADWSTEAFF
j_call: TRBJ1-1; v_call: TRBV30; d_call: -; clone_size: -; cdr3_nt: TGTGCCTGGAGTGTACTACGAGGGACTGAAGCTTTCTTT; cdr3_aa: CAWSVLRGTEAFF
j_call: TRBJ2-7; v_call: TRBV4-1; d_call: -; clone_size: -; cdr3_nt: TGCGCCAGCAGCCATCATGCTACGGCGGGCATATCCTCCTACGAGCAGTACTTC; cdr3_aa: CASSHHATAGISSYEQYF
j_call: TRBJ2-1; v_call: TRBV9; d_call: -; clone_size: -; cdr3_nt: TGTGCCAGCAGCCCTATGACCATCCACAATGAGCAGTTCTTC; cdr3_aa: CASSPMTIHNEQFF
j_call: TRBJ2-3; v_call: TRBV6-1; d_call: TRBD2; clone_size: -; cdr3_nt: TGTGCCAGCAGTGAGGTAGCGGGGACGGTGCCAGATACGCAGTATTTT; cdr3_aa: CASSEVAGTVPDTQYF
j_call: TRBJ1-1; v_call: TRBV5-1; d_call: -; clone_size: -; cdr3_nt: TGCGCCAGCAGCTTGGGCACGAACACTGAAGCTTTCTTT; cdr3_aa: CASSLGTNTEAFF
j_call: TRBJ1-2; v_call: TRBV6-5; d_call: TRBD1; clone_size: -; cdr3_nt: TGTGCCAGCAGTTACACAGGGGGCGCGTATGGCTACACCTTC; cdr3_aa: CASSYTGGAYGYTF
j_call: TRBJ2-7; v_call: TRBV5-6; d_call: -; clone_size: -; cdr3_nt: TGTGCCAGCCGCATGGCAGGCGCTTTTGAGCAGTACTTC; cdr3_aa: CASRMAGAFEQYF
j_call: TRBJ2-7; v_call: TRBV5-1; d_call: -; clone_size: -; cdr3_nt: TGCGCCAGCAGCCCCCTCCGGGACGGCTCCTACGAGCAGTACTTC; cdr3_aa: CASSPLRDGSYEQYF
j_call: TRBJ2-7; v_call: TRBV7-8; d_call: -; clone_size: -; cdr3_nt: TGTGCCAGCAGCTTAGCGGAGTCCAGCTCCTACGAGCAGTACTTC; cdr3_aa: CASSLAESSSYEQYF
j_call: TRBJ2-7; v_call: TRBV27; d_call: TRBD1; clone_size: -; cdr3_nt: TGTGCCAGCAGTTTATACGGGACAGGGCCCGCCTACGAGCAGTACTTC; cdr3_aa: CASSLYGTGPAYEQYF
j_call: TRBJ2-7; v_call: TRBV4-1; d_call: TRBD1; clone_size: few; cdr3_nt: TGCGCCAGCAGCCAAGTTCGGTTCCTTCGTCGACAGGGCGTTTACGAGCAGTACTTC; cdr3_aa: CASSQVRFLRRQGVYEQYF
j_call: TRBJ1-6; v_call: TRBV27; d_call: -; clone_size: -; cdr3_nt: TGTGCCAGCAGTTCTTTCCTCTATAATTCACCCCTCCACTTT; cdr3_aa: CASSSFLYNSPLHF
j_call: TRBJ1-5; v_call: TRBV7-8; d_call: -; clone_size: -; cdr3_nt: TGTGCCAGCAGCTTAGGATTGGGTGTTCAGCCCCAGCATTTT; cdr3_aa: CASSLGLGVQPQHF
j_call: TRBJ1-4; v_call: TRBV6-6; d_call: -; clone_size: -; cdr3_nt: TGTGCCAGCACCCTTACGGGGTCCCCCCGGGAAAAACTGTTTTTT; cdr3_aa: CASTLTGSPREKLFF